One sample yielded the 28 T cell receptor beta chains listed below, sequenced in a study of blood T cell repertoires in COVID-19. Repertoires were generated with immunoSEQ multiplex PCR, while TCRdb's copy carries only in-frame clones and drops some. The data hold roughly 99,000 clones, with roughly 90% observed a single time. Sequencing was performed on peripheral blood. The receptor set was obtained from a man aged 35-49 years with active or convalescent COVID-19.

The chain recombines TRBV9 with TRBJ1-1, with a weak D call TRBD1 (5 bases). The ends were cut back, 0 bases at V and 5 bases at J, with 14 bases in the middle. Germline-derived CDR1 and CDR2 are SGDLS and YYNGEE. This CDR3 has 15 amino acids. DNA of the CDR3: TGTGCCAGCAGCGTAGGACCCCCGGGGGGGACTGAAGCTTTCTTT. It translates to CASSVGPPGGTEAFF.

The V call is TRBV28, the J call TRBJ1-2; D gene uncertain. With 6 bases removed from V and 6 bases from J, the gap between germline ends came to 5 bases. The CDR3 contains 10 residues. Germline CDR1 and CDR2: MDHEN and SYDVKM. The CDR3 coding sequence is TGTGCCAGCAGCTCCCATGGCTACACCTTC. Translating it yields CASSSHGYTF.

This clone was counted between two and nine times. The V and J genes are TRBV5-4 and TRBJ2-1; 9 bases agree with TRBD2. V was pared by 2 bases and J by 5 bases, with 5 bases of the junction left unmatched. This CDR3 has 15 residues. Germline CDR1 and CDR2: SGHNT and YYREEE (reference sequence). The CDR3 reads CASSFRLAENNEQFF. The CDR3 nucleotides are TGTGCCAGCAGCTTCCGACTAGCGGAGAACAATGAGCAGTTCTTC. The full variable domain, completed using reference TRBV5-4 and TRBJ2-1, is ETGVTQSPTHLIKTRGQQVTLRCSSQSGHNTVSWYQQALGQGPQFIFQYYREEENGRGNFPPRFSGLQFPNYSSELNVNALELDDSALYLCASSFRLAENNEQFFGPGTRLTVL.

This sequence joins TRBV24-1 and TRBJ2-3; perhaps TRBD2 as D (6 bases). This CDR3 is 14 amino acids long. The V and J ends lost 6 bases and 5 bases respectively, with 14 bases between them. The V gene's germline CDR1 is KGHDR and CDR2 SFDVKD. The CDR3 here is CATSSVGGRDTQYF. CDR3 DNA: TGTGCCACCAGTTCAGTCGGGGGTAGAGATACGCAGTATTTT.

The gene calls are TRBV7-2 and TRBJ1-2; D gene uncertain. Per germline, CDR1 SGHTA and CDR2 FQGNSA. V dropped 1 base and J dropped 0 bases, with 6 bases sitting between them. This CDR3 region has 14 residues. CDR3 protein: CASSLGASNYGYTF. For the CDR3, the DNA is TGTGCCAGCAGCTTAGGGGCCTCTAACTATGGCTACACCTTC.

The chain joins TRBV28 to TRBJ1-1, with 9 positions matching TRBD1. From germline, CDR1 is MDHEN and CDR2 SYDVKM. The CDR3 totals 16 residues. The V gene end was trimmed by 4 bases and the J gene end by 6 bases; junction bases not matched to a gene: 12. The CDR3 reads CASSSWLGTGYAEAFF. The DNA of the CDR3 is TGTGCCAGCAGTTCATGGTTAGGGACAGGGTACGCTGAAGCTTTCTTT.

The chain combines TRBV2 with TRBJ1-4; 7 bases align to TRBD1. V lost 5 bases and J lost 8; bases outside the gene matches: 11. This CDR3 comprises 15 residues. CDR1 and CDR2 from the germline V gene are SNHLY and FYNNEI. This CDR3 is CASSTYRGSGEKLFF. The DNA for the CDR3 is TGTGCCAGCAGTACCTACAGGGGTTCAGGAGAAAAACTGTTTTTT.

This chain joins TRBV11-2 and TRBJ2-7, with TRBD1 matching over 7 bases. CDR1 SGHAT and CDR2 FQNNGV come from the germline V gene. The CDR3 has 16 amino acids. The V gene end was trimmed by 5 bases and the J gene end by 5 bases; junction bases not matched to a gene: 15. This CDR3 is CASSPLGETGRHEQYF. In DNA form, the CDR3 reads TGTGCCAGCAGCCCTTTAGGGGAGACAGGGCGCCACGAGCAGTACTTC.

V usage is TRBV7-8 and J usage is TRBJ1-1; possibly TRBD1 for D (5 bases). Germline V gene data show CDR1 as SGHVS and CDR2 as FQNEAQ. CDR3 length equals 16 residues. Deletions cut 1 base from V and 5 bases from J, with 17 bases between. The CDR3 loop is CASSLVEAGLVTEAFF. As DNA, the CDR3 is TGTGCCAGCAGCTTAGTCGAAGCAGGGCTTGTGACTGAAGCTTTCTTT.

This chain links TRBV18 with TRBJ2-7, with D tentatively TRBD2 (5 bases). This CDR3 has 13 residues. Germline-derived CDR1 and CDR2 are KGHSH and LQKENI. V was trimmed by 3 bases and J by 3 bases, leaving 9 bases between them. The CDR3 DNA reads as TGTGCCAGCTCACCTACGGGAAACTACGAGCAGTACTTC. Its protein product is CASSPTGNYEQYF.

This rearrangement joins TRBV28 to TRBJ2-2, with TRBD1 matching 9 bases. CDR1 and CDR2 from the germline V gene are MDHEN and SYDVKM. This CDR3 has 15 residues. Trimming cost V 6 bases and J 8 bases; bases outside gene matches: 10. As DNA, the CDR3 is TGTGCCAGCAGCCCGCCGGGACAGGGTCTGGGGGAGCTGTTTTTT. Protein: CASSPPGQGLGELFF.

This clone was seen more than once but under ten times. The rearrangement joins TRBV5-6 to TRBJ1-5; D uncertain. The CDR3 covers 13 residues. From germline, CDR1 is SGHDT and CDR2 YYEEEE. V shed 3 bases and J shed 7 bases, with 11 bases lying between them. CDR3 sequence: CASSSLEGQPQHF. Here the CDR3 DNA reads TGTGCCAGCAGCTCCTTGGAGGGACAGCCCCAGCATTTT.

The chain couples TRBV12-5 to TRBJ2-5, with D hard to call. CDR1 LGHNT and CDR2 FRNRAP come from the germline V gene. This CDR3 has 12 residues. Trimming removed 8 bases from V and 5 bases from J, with 12 bases in between. The CDR3 region is CASSGLEETQYF. CDR3 nucleotides: TGTGCTAGTTCGGGTCTAGAGGAGACCCAGTACTTC.

This rearrangement joins TRBV10-3 to TRBJ2-7; D is undetermined. The CDR3 spans 14 residues. Germline V gene sequence: CDR1 ENHRY, CDR2 SYGVKD. Trimming cost V 0 bases and J 0 bases, with 6 bases left between them. The CDR3 loop is CAISESPSSYEQYF. DNA of the CDR3: TGTGCCATCAGTGAGTCTCCTAGCTCCTACGAGCAGTACTTC.

The genes are TRBV3-1 (or the pseudogene TRBV3-2) and TRBJ1-2, with a possible D match to TRBD1 (6 bases). This CDR3 spans 15 amino acids. CDR1 LGHDT and CDR2 YNNKEL come from the germline V gene (reference sequence). Trimming took 4 bases from V and 4 from J, leaving 16 bases between them. The CDR3 DNA follows: TGTGCCAGCAGCCTAAAGGGGGTAACCAGCTATGGCTACACCTTC. Its protein product is CASSLKGVTSYGYTF.

This clone was found once. The rearrangement links TRBV4-2 to TRBJ1-5, with TRBD1 as a possible D gene (6 bases). CDR1 is LGHNA, CDR2 YNFKEQ, per germline. V shed 1 base and J shed 9 bases, with 13 bases lying between them. This CDR3 has 14 residues. The CDR3 protein is CASSQAPGESPQHF. CDR3 nucleotides: TGTGCCAGCAGCCAAGCCCCAGGGGAATCGCCCCAGCATTTT.

The chain recombines TRBV30 with TRBJ2-5; 10 nucleotides align to TRBD2. From germline, CDR1 is GTSNPN and CDR2 SVGIG (reference sequence). The CDR3 spans 16 residues. The V segment lost 4 bases and the J segment 5 bases; nucleotides outside the gene matches: 13. The CDR3 is CAWIAPLAGGQETQYF. The CDR3 bases are TGTGCCTGGATCGCCCCCTTAGCGGGAGGTCAGGAGACCCAGTACTTC.

This clone occurred a few times. The CDR3 is CASTSDTEAFF. CDR3 bases: TGTGCCAGCACCTCGGACACTGAAGCTTTCTTT. The rearrangement links TRBV28 to TRBJ1-1; no definite D call. CDR1 MDHEN and CDR2 SYDVKM come from the germline V gene. The CDR3 is made up of 11 amino acids. The V end lost 7 bases, the J end lost 3 bases, and 6 bases lay between the germline ends.

V usage is TRBV28 and J usage is TRBJ2-1; 7 bases line up with TRBD2. The V segment lost 7 bases and the J segment 6 bases; nucleotides outside the gene matches: 9. The CDR3 is 14 residues long. The germline V gene has CDR1 MDHEN and CDR2 SYDVKM. The DNA for the CDR3 is TGTGCCAGCATGGGGACTACAGTGGGCAATGAGCAGTTCTTC. This encodes CASMGTTVGNEQFF.

This sequence joins TRBV7-2 and TRBJ2-6; tentative D call: TRBD1 (5 bases). Trimming took off 0 bases at V and 2 bases at J, with 5 bases between the two ends. Germline assignment: CDR1 SGHTA and CDR2 FQGNSA. The CDR3 sequence is 15 residues long. Written as DNA, the CDR3 is TGTGCCAGCAGCTTAGCAGGGGCTGGGGCCAACGTCCTGACTTTC. Amino acids: CASSLAGAGANVLTF.

The rearrangement joins TRBV10-3 to TRBJ2-7; 8 bases align to TRBD2. Germline V lookup: CDR1 ENHRY, CDR2 SYGVKD. CDR3 length equals 12 residues. CDR3 sequence reads: CAGSSGSYEQYF. CDR3 nucleotide sequence: TGTGCGGGTTCCAGCGGGAGCTACGAGCAGTACTTC.

The CDR3 sequence: CASSSQPGTSGTLNNEQFF. CDR3 bases: TGTGCCAGCAGCTCCCAGCCCGGGACTAGCGGGACCCTCAACAATGAGCAGTTCTTC. The V gene is TRBV7-6, the J gene TRBJ2-1, with 13 positions matching TRBD2. The CDR3 consists of 19 residues. Germline lookup yields CDR1 SGHVS and CDR2 FNYEAQ. V dropped 4 bases and J dropped 5; count of bases not matched to a gene: 14.

V and J are TRBV7-9 and TRBJ1-1; D is perhaps TRBD1 (6 bases). Germline CDR1 reads SEHNR; CDR2 reads FQNEAQ (reference sequence). There are 14 residues in the CDR3. V dropped 5 bases and J dropped 7 bases, with 17 bases sitting between them. The DNA of the CDR3 is TGTGCCAGCAGCCCCTTCACGGACAGCAATGAAGCTTTCTTT. This translates into CASSPFTDSNEAFF.

V and J are TRBV28 and TRBJ2-5; no reliable D call. This CDR3 comprises 11 residues. Germline V gives CDR1 MDHEN, CDR2 SYDVKM. V was cut by 6 bases and J by 5 bases, with 7 bases left in between. The CDR3 is CASSLGETQYF. DNA of the CDR3: TGTGCCAGCAGCCTCGGGGAGACCCAGTACTTC.

V is TRBV29-1 and J is TRBJ2-7, with D uncertain. V was clipped by 4 bases and J by 2 bases, with 3 bases between them. Germline-derived CDR1 and CDR2 are SQVTM and ANQGSEA. This CDR3 is built from 10 residues. The CDR3 DNA follows: TGCAGCGTTGTAGCCTACGAGCAGTACTTC. It is translated as CSVVAYEQYF.

The chain is built from TRBV7-6 and TRBJ2-2; 11 bases line up with TRBD2. V dropped 1 base and J dropped 4; count of bases not matched to a gene: 2. The germline V gene encodes CDR1 SGHVS and CDR2 FNYEAQ. The CDR3 runs 16 residues. The CDR3 loop is CASSLGSGRATGELFF. CDR3 nucleotide sequence: TGTGCCAGCAGCTTAGGTAGCGGGAGGGCCACCGGGGAGCTGTTTTTT. Filled out from reference TRBV7-6 and TRBJ2-2, the complete variable domain reads GAGVSQSPRYKVTKRGQDVALRCDPISGHVSLYWYRQALGQGPEFLTYFNYEAQQDKSGLPNDRFSAERPEGSISTLTIQRTEQRDSAMYRCASSLGSGRATGELFFGEGSRLTVL.

The rearrangement links TRBV4-3 to TRBJ1-5; 7 bases match TRBD1. The CDR3 spans 20 residues. The germline V gene has CDR1 LGHNA and CDR2 YSLEER. V dropped 3 bases and J dropped 3; count of bases not matched to a gene: 20. This CDR3 reads CASSQDPYRGSRIANQPQHF. The CDR3 bases are TGCGCCAGCAGCCAGGACCCATACAGGGGATCGCGGATAGCCAATCAGCCCCAGCATTTT.

The V call is TRBV7-9, the J call TRBJ1-1, with 7 bases identical to TRBD1. V was pared by 6 bases and J by 4 bases, with 11 bases of the junction left unmatched. CDR3 length equals 15 residues. Germline V gene data show CDR1 as SEHNR and CDR2 as FQNEAQ (reference sequence). The CDR3, as DNA: TGTGCCAGCAGGTCAGAGGGGGCATTGGGCACTGAAGCTTTCTTT. Its translation is CASRSEGALGTEAFF. Full variable domain (outside the CDR3, taken from reference TRBV7-9 and TRBJ1-1): DTGVSQNPRHKITKRGQNVTFRCDPISEHNRLYWYRQTLGQGPEFLTYFQNEAQLEKSRLLSDRFSAERPKGSFSTLEIQRTEQGDSAMYLCASRSEGALGTEAFFGQGTRLTVV.